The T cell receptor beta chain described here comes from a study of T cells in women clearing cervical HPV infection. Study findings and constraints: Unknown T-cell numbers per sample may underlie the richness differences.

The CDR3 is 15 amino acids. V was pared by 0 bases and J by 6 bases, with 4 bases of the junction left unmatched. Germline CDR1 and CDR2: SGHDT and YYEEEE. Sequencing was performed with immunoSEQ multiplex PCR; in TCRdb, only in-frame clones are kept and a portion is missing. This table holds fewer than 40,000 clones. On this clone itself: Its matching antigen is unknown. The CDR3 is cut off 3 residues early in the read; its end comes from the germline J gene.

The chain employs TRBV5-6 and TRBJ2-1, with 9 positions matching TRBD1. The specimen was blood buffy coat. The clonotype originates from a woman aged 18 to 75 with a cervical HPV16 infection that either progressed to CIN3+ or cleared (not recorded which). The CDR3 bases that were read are TGTGCCAGCAGCTTGGTTGGACAGGGGAGCAATGAG. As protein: CASSLVGQGSNE. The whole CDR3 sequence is CASSLVGQGSNEQFF.